These 21 T cell receptor beta chains came from one sample sequenced in a study of blood T cell repertoires in COVID-19. This table comes from immunoSEQ multiplex PCR, and its TCRdb copy is limited to in-frame clones, with some not included. This sample has about 200,000 clones, with approximately 90% found just once. The sample was peripheral blood. The receptors derive from a man aged 45-60 years with acute or convalescent COVID-19.

The rearrangement joins TRBV5-1 to TRBJ2-3; 7 nucleotides line up with TRBD1. The CDR3 is 16 residues long. Germline V gene sequence: CDR1 SGHRS, CDR2 YFSETQ. With 0 bases clipped from V and 6 bases from J, the junction kept 10 bases outside the gene matches. CDR3: CASSLVSSGGPDTQYF. The CDR3 DNA is TGCGCCAGCAGCTTGGTGTCCTCAGGGGGTCCGGATACGCAGTATTTT.

This chain connects TRBV18 to TRBJ1-1; unclear D gene. CDR3 length: 14 amino acids. V was cut by 3 bases and J by 2 bases, with 10 bases left in between. The V gene's germline CDR1 is KGHSH and CDR2 LQKENI. The CDR3 protein is CASSPSSGNTEAFF. CDR3 nucleotides: TGTGCCAGCTCACCTTCTTCGGGAAACACTGAAGCTTTCTTT.

The J gene is TRBJ2-3, the V gene TRBV27, with 10 bases lining up with TRBD2. Germline values: CDR1 MNHEY, CDR2 SMNVEV (reference sequence). The CDR3 sequence is 16 residues long. The junction had 8 bases not matched to a gene; V was cut back by 5 bases and J by 3 bases. The CDR3 DNA reads as TGTGCCAGCAGTCACCTAGCGGGAGCGCGGACAGATACGCAGTATTTT. Translating gives CASSHLAGARTDTQYF.

The chain has TRBV7-6 and TRBJ2-5; maybe TRBD2 (6 bases). The CDR3 is 12 residues long. Germline lookup yields CDR1 SGHVS and CDR2 FNYEAQ. Trimming removed 5 bases at V and 5 bases at J, with 9 bases between. DNA of the CDR3: TGTGCCAGCAGCCCGGCGGGGGAGACCCAGTACTTC. The encoded protein is CASSPAGETQYF.

The V call is TRBV28, the J call TRBJ1-2; D remains unclear. V was cut by 8 bases and J by 3 bases, with 10 bases left in between. Germline CDR1 reads MDHEN; CDR2 reads SYDVKM. This CDR3 has 12 residues. CDR3 loop: CASGPVYYGYTF. The CDR3 region has the DNA TGTGCCAGCGGGCCGGTATACTATGGCTACACCTTC.

This sequence joins TRBV7-3 and TRBJ2-3, with TRBD2 matching 10 bases. CDR3 length: 15 residues. From germline, CDR1 is SGHTA and CDR2 FQGTGA. V trimming: 4 bases; J trimming: 5 bases; junction bases outside the gene matches: 6. Here the CDR3 reads CASSSLAGAGDTQYF. In nucleotides, the CDR3 is TGTGCCAGCAGCTCCCTAGCGGGAGCGGGAGATACGCAGTATTTT.

This chain uses TRBV18 with TRBJ2-5; TRBD2 aligns across 12 bases. V trimming: 4 bases; J trimming: 2 bases; junction bases outside the gene matches: 14. Germline V lookup: CDR1 KGHSH, CDR2 LQKENI. The CDR3 has 19 residues. The CDR3 spells CASSRRLLAGGGSQETQYF. As DNA, the CDR3 is TGTGCCAGCTCACGTCGGTTACTAGCGGGAGGAGGGAGTCAAGAGACCCAGTACTTC.

V and J are TRBV19 and TRBJ2-2; D is possibly TRBD2 (5 bases). The ends were cut back, 8 bases at V and 5 bases at J, with 9 bases in the middle. The germline V gene has CDR1 LNHDA and CDR2 SQIVND (reference sequence). The CDR3 is 12 residues long. This CDR3 reads CASLWETGELFF. Written as DNA, the CDR3 is TGTGCCAGTCTATGGGAGACCGGGGAGCTGTTTTTT.

This clone was detected only once. This chain uses TRBV7-3 with TRBJ2-3; unclear D gene. V was cut by 2 bases and J by 0 bases, with 9 bases left in between. This CDR3 is built from 15 residues. CDR1 and CDR2 from the germline V gene are SGHTA and FQGTGA. The CDR3, as DNA: TGTGCCAGCAGCTTACGAGACTCAAGCACAGATACGCAGTATTTT. Protein product: CASSLRDSSTDTQYF.

V and J are TRBV27 and TRBJ2-7; D might be TRBD1 (6 bases). V was clipped by 0 bases and J by 7 bases, with 16 bases between them. Germline CDR1 MNHEY, CDR2 SMNVEV (reference sequence). The CDR3 has 15 residues. CDR3 bases: TGTGCCAGCAGTTTATCGGCAGGGGCTTCTGGTGAGCAGTACTTC. Protein sequence: CASSLSAGASGEQYF.

The chain employs TRBV6-5 and TRBJ1-5, with 7 bases aligning to TRBD1. J lost 6 bases, V lost 6 bases, and 8 bases had no gene match. Germline values: CDR1 MNHEY, CDR2 SVGAGI. This CDR3 region has 14 residues. The CDR3 reads CASSVRRGIQPQHF. In DNA, the CDR3 is TGTGCCAGCAGCGTTCGCAGGGGGATTCAGCCCCAGCATTTT.

This clone was seen once. This chain joins TRBV7-2 and TRBJ1-1; D remains ambiguous. Germline lookup yields CDR1 SGHTA and CDR2 FQGNSA. The V end lost 4 bases, the J end lost 11 bases, and 23 bases lay between the germline ends. The CDR3 extends over 15 amino acids. Written as DNA, the CDR3 is TGTGCCAGCAGCTCCGTGGGCCCAGCTACCCTTGAGGCTTTCTTT. It yields the protein CASSSVGPATLEAFF.

In its sample, this clone was seen once. The chain joins TRBV5-1 to TRBJ1-4; 9 bases agree with TRBD1. The CDR3 has 15 amino acids. With V trimmed by 1 base and J by 8 bases, 6 bases remained unmatched. Germline lookup yields CDR1 SGHRS and CDR2 YFSETQ. This CDR3 reads CASSLSTGGEEKLFF. The CDR3 DNA follows: TGCGCCAGCAGCTTGTCGACAGGGGGTGAAGAAAAACTGTTTTTT.

The J gene is TRBJ1-1, the V gene TRBV10-3; D is possibly TRBD1 (5 bases). Germline CDR1 and CDR2: ENHRY and SYGVKD. CDR3 length equals 11 residues. Deletions cut 8 bases from V and 5 bases from J, with 9 bases between. In DNA form, the CDR3 reads TGTGCCATCGCAGGGACTACTGAAGCTTTCTTT. Protein: CAIAGTTEAFF.

V is TRBV5-1 and J is TRBJ2-7; no firm D call. The CDR3 is 12 residues long. V was pared by 4 bases and J by 7 bases, with 12 bases between. Per germline, CDR1 SGHRS and CDR2 YFSETQ. CDR3 bases: TGCGCCAGCAGCCAAGACGTACAGGAGCAGTACTTC. It specifies CASSQDVQEQYF.

The rearrangement uses TRBV7-2 and TRBJ2-4; 7 nucleotides agree with TRBD1. The CDR3 spans 14 residues. In germline, CDR1 is SGHTA, CDR2 FQGNSA. V was clipped by 5 bases and J by 8 bases; unmatched bases: 9. For the CDR3, the DNA is TGTGCCAGCAGCGGGGGACAGTCATGGGACATTCAGTACTTC. This encodes CASSGGQSWDIQYF.

The chain combines TRBV5-5 with TRBJ1-4; D uncertain. V lost 2 bases and J 4 bases, leaving 9 bases between the germline ends. Germline loops: CDR1 SGHKS, CDR2 YYEKEE (reference sequence). The CDR3 covers 14 residues. The CDR3 DNA reads TGTGCCAGCAGCTTTGGGCAAATTAATGAAAAACTGTTTTTT. As protein: CASSFGQINEKLFF. Variable domain in full (rest from reference TRBV5-5 and TRBJ1-4): DAGVTQSPTHLIKTRGQQVTLRCSPISGHKSVSWYQQVLGQGPQFIFQYYEKEERGRGNFPDRFSARQFPNYSSELNVNALLLGDSALYLCASSFGQINEKLFFGSGTQLSVL.

This chain joins TRBV5-1 and TRBJ1-1, with D possibly matching TRBD1 (5 bases). This CDR3 contains 15 residues. The germline V and J ends were trimmed by 4 bases and 8 bases, with 21 bases remaining between them. Germline V gene lookup returns CDR1 SGHRS and CDR2 YFSETQ. CDR3 coding DNA: TGCGCCAGCAGCCCCGAGACTCGGGGGGGTACCGAAGCTTTCTTT. The encoded protein is CASSPETRGGTEAFF. Using reference TRBV5-1 and TRBJ1-1 for the parts outside the CDR3, the full variable domain is KAGVTQTPRYLIKTRGQQVTLSCSPISGHRSVSWYQQTPGQGLQFLFEYFSETQRNKGNFPGRFSGRQFSNSRSEMNVSTLELGDSALYLCASSPETRGGTEAFFGQGTRLTVV.

The chain carries TRBV7-9 and TRBJ2-1, with 8 bases fitting TRBD1. The J segment lost 5 bases and the V segment lost 6 bases, leaving 0 bases of the junction unmatched. Per the germline V gene, CDR1 is SEHNR and CDR2 is FQNEAQ (reference sequence). This CDR3 has 12 residues. CDR3 loop: CASRTGDNEQFF. In DNA form, the CDR3 reads TGTGCCAGCAGGACAGGGGACAATGAGCAGTTCTTC.

The J gene is TRBJ2-1, the V gene TRBV4-3; perhaps TRBD2 as D (5 bases). Looked up from germline, CDR1 is LGHNA and CDR2 is YSLEER. The length of the CDR3 is 15 residues. V gave up 0 bases and J gave up 7 bases, with 13 bases separating them. The CDR3 protein is CASSQDRTRTNEQFF. Written as DNA, the CDR3 is TGCGCCAGCAGCCAAGATAGAACTAGGACGAATGAGCAGTTCTTC.

This chain connects TRBV18 to TRBJ2-7; 8 bases agree with TRBD2. Germline trimming cut 2 bases from V and 2 bases from J; bases unmatched to any gene: 5. The CDR3 extends over 15 amino acids. Germline V gene data show CDR1 as KGHSH and CDR2 as LQKENI. CDR3 sequence reads: CASSPFSGAPYEQYV. The CDR3 DNA reads as TGTGCCAGCTCACCATTTAGCGGGGCTCCCTACGAGCAGTACGTC.